The clone carrying this T cell receptor (beta chain) was found a few times. The data derive from a study of blood T cells in healthy people across ages. The authors ran a second PCR of 7 to 11 cycles using a sample-barcoded 5' primer and a J-beta primer mix. Using its own MiXCR run on the 5' RACE reads, TCRdb lists one record per CDR3 protein. In the table there are 800,000 to 950,000 distinct CDR3 sequences, roughly 40% of which are singletons. The CDR3 totals 15 residues. This receptor was identified in a man younger than 35 in good health. This chain uses TRBV12-3 or TRBV12-4 with TRBJ2-7; 10 bases match TRBD1. Near its end, the DNA agrees better with TRBJ2-5, so the J call may be wrong. The specimen was blood. Here the CDR3 DNA reads TGTGCCAGCAGTTGGACAGGGGGTCTCAGGGAGACCCAGTACTTC. Translating gives CASSWTGGLRETQYF.